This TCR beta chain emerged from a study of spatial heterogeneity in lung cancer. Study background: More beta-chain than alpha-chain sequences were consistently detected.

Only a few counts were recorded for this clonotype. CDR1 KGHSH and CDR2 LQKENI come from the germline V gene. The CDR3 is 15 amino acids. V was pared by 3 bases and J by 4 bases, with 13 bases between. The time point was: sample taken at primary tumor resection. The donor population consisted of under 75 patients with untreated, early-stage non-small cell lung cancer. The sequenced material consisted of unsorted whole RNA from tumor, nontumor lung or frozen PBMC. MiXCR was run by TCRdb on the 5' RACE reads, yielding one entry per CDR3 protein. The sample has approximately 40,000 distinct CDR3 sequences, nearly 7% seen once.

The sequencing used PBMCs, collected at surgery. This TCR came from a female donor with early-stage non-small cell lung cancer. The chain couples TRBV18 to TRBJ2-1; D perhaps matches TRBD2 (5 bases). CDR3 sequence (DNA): TGTGCCAGCTCACCCGCGGAGAGGGAGTACAATGAGCAGTTCTTC. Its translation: CASSPAEREYNEQFF.